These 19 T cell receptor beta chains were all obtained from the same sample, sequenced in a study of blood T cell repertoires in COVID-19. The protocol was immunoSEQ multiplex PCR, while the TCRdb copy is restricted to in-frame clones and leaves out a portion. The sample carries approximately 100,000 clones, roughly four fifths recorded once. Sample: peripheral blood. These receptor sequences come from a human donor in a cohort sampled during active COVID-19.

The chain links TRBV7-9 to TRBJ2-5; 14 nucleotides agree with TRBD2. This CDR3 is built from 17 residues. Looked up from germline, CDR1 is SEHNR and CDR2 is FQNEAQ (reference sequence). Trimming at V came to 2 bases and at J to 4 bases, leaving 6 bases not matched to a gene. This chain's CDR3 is CASSLRLAGGPRETQYF. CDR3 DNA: TGTGCCAGCAGCTTAAGACTAGCGGGGGGGCCACGAGAGACCCAGTACTTC.

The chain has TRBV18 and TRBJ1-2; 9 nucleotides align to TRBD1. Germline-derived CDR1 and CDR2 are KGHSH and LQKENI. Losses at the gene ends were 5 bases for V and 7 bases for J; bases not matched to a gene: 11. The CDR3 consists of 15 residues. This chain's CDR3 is CASSTSGQGMGGYTF. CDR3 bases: TGTGCCAGCTCAACTTCGGGACAGGGAATGGGTGGCTACACCTTC.

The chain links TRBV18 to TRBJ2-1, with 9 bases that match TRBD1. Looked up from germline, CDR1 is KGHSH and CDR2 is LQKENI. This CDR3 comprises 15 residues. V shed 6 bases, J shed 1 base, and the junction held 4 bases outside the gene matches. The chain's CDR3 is CASSSTGGSYNEQFF. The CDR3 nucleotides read TGTGCCAGCTCCTCGACAGGGGGGTCCTACAATGAGCAGTTCTTC. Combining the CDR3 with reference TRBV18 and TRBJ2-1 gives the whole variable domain NAGVMQNPRHLVRRRGQEARLRCSPMKGHSHVYWYRQLPEEGLKFMVYLQKENIIDESGMPKERFSAEFPKEGPSILRIQQVVRGDSAAYFCASSSTGGSYNEQFFGPGTRLTVL.

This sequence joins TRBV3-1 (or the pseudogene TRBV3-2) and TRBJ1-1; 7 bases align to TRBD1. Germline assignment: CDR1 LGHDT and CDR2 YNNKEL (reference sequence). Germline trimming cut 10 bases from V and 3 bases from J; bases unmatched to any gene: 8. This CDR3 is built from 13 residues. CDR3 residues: CATRQGWDTEAFF. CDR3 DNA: TGTGCCACTCGACAGGGTTGGGACACTGAAGCTTTCTTT.

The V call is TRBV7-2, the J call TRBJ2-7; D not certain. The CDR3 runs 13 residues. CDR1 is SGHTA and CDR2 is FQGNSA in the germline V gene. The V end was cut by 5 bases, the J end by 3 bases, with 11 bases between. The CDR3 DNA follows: TGTGCCAGCAGCCACTCGCCCGACTACGAGCAGTACTTC. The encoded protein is CASSHSPDYEQYF.

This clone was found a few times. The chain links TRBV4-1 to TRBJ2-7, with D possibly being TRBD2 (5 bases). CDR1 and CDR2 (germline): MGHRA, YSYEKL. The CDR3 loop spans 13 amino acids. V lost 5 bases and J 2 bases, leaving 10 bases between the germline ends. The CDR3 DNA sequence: TGCGCCAGCAGCTACGGACTGGCCTACGAGCAGTACTTC. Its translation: CASSYGLAYEQYF.

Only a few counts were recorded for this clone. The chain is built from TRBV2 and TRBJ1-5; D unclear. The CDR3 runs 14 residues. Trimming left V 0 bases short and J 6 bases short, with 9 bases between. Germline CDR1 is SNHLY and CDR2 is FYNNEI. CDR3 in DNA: TGTGCCAGCAGTGAAGCGTCGGTTGCTCAGCCCCAGCATTTT. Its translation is CASSEASVAQPQHF.

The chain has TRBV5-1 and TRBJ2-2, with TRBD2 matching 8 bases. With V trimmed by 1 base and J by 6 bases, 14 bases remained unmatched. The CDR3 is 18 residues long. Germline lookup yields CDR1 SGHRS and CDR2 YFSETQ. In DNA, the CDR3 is TGCGCCAGCAGCTTGTACCCTAGCGGGTTCTTCCAAGCCGGGGAGCTGTTTTTT. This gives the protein CASSLYPSGFFQAGELFF.

CDR3 nucleotides: TGTGCCAGCAGCCACCGGGGTGGCTACGAGCAGTACTTC. Residues: CASSHRGGYEQYF. V and J are TRBV3-1 (or the pseudogene TRBV3-2) and TRBJ2-7; a possible D gene is TRBD2 (5 bases). Germline V lookup: CDR1 LGHDT, CDR2 YNNKEL (reference sequence). Deletions cut 3 bases from V and 3 bases from J, with 9 bases between. CDR3 length: 13 amino acids.

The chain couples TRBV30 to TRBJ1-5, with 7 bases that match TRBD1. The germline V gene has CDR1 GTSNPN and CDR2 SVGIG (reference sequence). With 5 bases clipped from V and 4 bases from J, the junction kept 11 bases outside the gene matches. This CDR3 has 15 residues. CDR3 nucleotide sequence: TGTGCCTGGGAATCACGGACAGGTAGTAATCAGCCCCAGCATTTT. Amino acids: CAWESRTGSNQPQHF.

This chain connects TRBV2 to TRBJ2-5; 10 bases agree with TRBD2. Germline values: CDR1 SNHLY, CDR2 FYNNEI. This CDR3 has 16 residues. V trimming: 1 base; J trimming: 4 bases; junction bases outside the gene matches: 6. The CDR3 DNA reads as TGTGCCAGCAGTGAAGAGGCTAGCGGGGGTAGAGAGACCCAGTACTTC. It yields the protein CASSEEASGGRETQYF.

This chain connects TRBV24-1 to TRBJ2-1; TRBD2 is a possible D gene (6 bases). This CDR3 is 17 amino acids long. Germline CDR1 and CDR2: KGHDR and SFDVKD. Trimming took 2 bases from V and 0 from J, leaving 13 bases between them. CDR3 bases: TGTGCCACCAGTGATTCTGGCGCGGGGAGCTCCTACAATGAGCAGTTCTTC. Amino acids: CATSDSGAGSSYNEQFF.

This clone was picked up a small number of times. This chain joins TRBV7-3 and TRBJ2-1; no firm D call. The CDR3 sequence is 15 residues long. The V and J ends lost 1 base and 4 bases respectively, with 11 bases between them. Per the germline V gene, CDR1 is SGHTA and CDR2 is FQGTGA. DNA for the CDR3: TGTGCCAGCAGCTTAAAGAGAGCTAGGTACAATGAGCAGTTCTTC. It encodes CASSLKRARYNEQFF.

CDR3 in amino acids: CASSDSFDEKLFF. In DNA form, the CDR3 reads TGTGCCAGTAGTGATAGCTTCGATGAAAAACTGTTTTTT. The V call is TRBV19, the J call TRBJ1-4; D call uncertain. This CDR3 region has 13 residues. In germline, CDR1 is LNHDA, CDR2 SQIVND (reference sequence). The germline V and J ends were trimmed by 5 bases and 6 bases, with 10 bases remaining between them. Full variable domain (rest looked up from reference TRBV19 and TRBJ1-4): DGGITQSPKYLFRKEGQNVTLSCEQNLNHDAMYWYRQDPGQGLRLIYYSQIVNDFQKGDIAEGYSVSREKKESFPLTVTSAQKNPTAFYLCASSDSFDEKLFFGSGTQLSVL.

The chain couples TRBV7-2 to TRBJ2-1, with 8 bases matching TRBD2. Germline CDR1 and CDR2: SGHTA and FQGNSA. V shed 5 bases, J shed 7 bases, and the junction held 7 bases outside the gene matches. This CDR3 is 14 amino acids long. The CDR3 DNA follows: TGTGCCAGCAGCCCCGGGGGGGTCCAGAATGAGCAGTTCTTC. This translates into CASSPGGVQNEQFF.

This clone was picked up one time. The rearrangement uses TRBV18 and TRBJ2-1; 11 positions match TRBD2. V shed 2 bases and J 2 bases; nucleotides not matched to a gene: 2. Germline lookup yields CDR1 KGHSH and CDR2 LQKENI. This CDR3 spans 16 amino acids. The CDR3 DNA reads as TGTGCCAGCTCACCAAGGGGACTAGCGGCCTACAATGAGCAGTTCTTC. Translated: CASSPRGLAAYNEQFF.

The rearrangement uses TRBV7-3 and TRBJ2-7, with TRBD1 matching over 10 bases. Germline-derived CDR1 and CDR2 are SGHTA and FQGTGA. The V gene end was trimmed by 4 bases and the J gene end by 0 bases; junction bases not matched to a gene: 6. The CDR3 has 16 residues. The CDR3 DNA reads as TGTGCCAGCAGCTCCCAGGACAGGGGGAACTCCTACGAGCAGTACTTC. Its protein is CASSSQDRGNSYEQYF.

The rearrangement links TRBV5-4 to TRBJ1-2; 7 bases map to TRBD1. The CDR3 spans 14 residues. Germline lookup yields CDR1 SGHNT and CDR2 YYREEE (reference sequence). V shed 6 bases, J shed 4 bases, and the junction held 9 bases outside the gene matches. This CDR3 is CASTADRAVYGYTF. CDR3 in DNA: TGTGCCAGCACCGCCGACAGGGCCGTCTATGGCTACACCTTC.

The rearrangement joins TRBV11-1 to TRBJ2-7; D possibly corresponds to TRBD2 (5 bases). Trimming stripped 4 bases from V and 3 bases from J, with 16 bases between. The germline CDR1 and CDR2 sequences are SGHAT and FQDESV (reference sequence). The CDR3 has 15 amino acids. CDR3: CASSSREGRYYEQYF. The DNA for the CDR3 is TGTGCCAGCAGCTCCCGTGAGGGCAGATACTACGAGCAGTACTTC.